This TCR beta chain originates from a study of neurological immune-mediated disorders. At least ten counts were recorded for this clonotype. Synthesis of cDNA was accomplished via 5'RACE employing 10-nucleotide random UMIs. TCRdb called the 5' RACE reads again in MiXCR, with one record for every CDR3 protein. Of about 36,000 distinct CDR3 sequences in the sample, 10% to 13% are singletons; the top ten hold approximately 6.3%. Germline V gives CDR1 SGHNT, CDR2 YENEEA. J was trimmed by 7 bases and V by 4 bases; bases with no gene match: 6. The CDR3 is 14 residues long. This receptor was identified in a woman aged 25 to 39 with HTLV-1-associated myelopathy (HAM/TSP). The rearrangement links TRBV11-3 to TRBJ2-1; TRBD2 matches 8 bases. Material for sequencing was PBMCs. CDR3 DNA: TGTGCCAGCAGCTACCGGGGGGGCGGGAATGAGCAGTTCTTC. Protein: CASSYRGGGNEQFF.